The clone carrying this TCR beta chain showed up many times. This record comes from a study of T-cell reconstitution after alpha-beta-depleted transplantation in children. Unique molecular identifiers were used in preparing the TCRbeta library. TCRdb re-called the PCR reads with MiXCR, one entry per CDR3 protein. The sample has about 240,000 distinct CDR3 sequences, approximately 12% seen once. This CDR3 is built from 16 residues. CDR1 and CDR2 (germline): SSHAT, FNYEAQ (reference sequence). V dropped 4 bases and J dropped 3; count of bases not matched to a gene: 7. The origin of this receptor is a human donor who donated a stem cell graft to a child with acute lymphoblastic leukemia. The chain links TRBV7-7 to TRBJ2-3; 10 bases fit TRBD2. This specimen consisted of PBMCs from the stem cell graft donor, obtained from the stem cell graft. In DNA, the CDR3 is TGTGCCAGCAGCTCAAGGCCTAGCGGGGGAACAGATACGCAGTATTTT. It encodes CASSSRPSGGTDTQYF.